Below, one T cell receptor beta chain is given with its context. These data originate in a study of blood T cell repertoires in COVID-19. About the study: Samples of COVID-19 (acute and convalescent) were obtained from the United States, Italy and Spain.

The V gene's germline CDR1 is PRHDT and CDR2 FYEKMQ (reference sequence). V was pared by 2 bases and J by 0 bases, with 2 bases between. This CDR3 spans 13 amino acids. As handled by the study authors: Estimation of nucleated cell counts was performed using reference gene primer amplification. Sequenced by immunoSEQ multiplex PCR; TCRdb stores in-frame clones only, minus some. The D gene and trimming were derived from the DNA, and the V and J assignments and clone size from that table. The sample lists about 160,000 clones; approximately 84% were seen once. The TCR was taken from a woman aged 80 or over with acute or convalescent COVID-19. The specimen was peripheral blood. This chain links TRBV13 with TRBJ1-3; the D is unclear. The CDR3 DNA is TGTGCCAGCAGCTTACGCTCTGGAAACACCATATATTTT. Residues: CASSLRSGNTIYF. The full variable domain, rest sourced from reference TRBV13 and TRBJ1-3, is AAGVIQSPRHLIKEKRETATLKCYPIPRHDTVYWYQQGPGQDPQFLISFYEKMQSDKGSIPDRFSAQQFSDYHSELNMSSLELGDSALYFCASSLRSGNTIYFGEGSWLTVV.